Sequencing of this TCR beta chain was carried out in a study of cytomegalovirus exposure and HLA in healthy donors. Primers: 60 Vbeta forward and 13 Jbeta reverse. Generated by immunoSEQ multiplex PCR, the TCRdb table keeps only in-frame clones and is missing some. In the table there are roughly 130,000 clones, 80% to 90% of which are singletons. Looked up from germline, CDR1 is MGHRA and CDR2 is YSYEKL. The CDR3 consists of 17 residues. Between the trimmed V and J ends, which lost 0 bases and 8 bases, there was a span of 20 bases. This receptor was taken from a woman in her 40s in good health and CMV-seropositive. The rearrangement uses TRBV4-1 and TRBJ2-1; D uncertain. Sequencing was done on a sample of PBMCs. The CDR3, as DNA: TGCGCCAGCAGCCAAGATCGTGGAACTACGAATTTTGATGAGCAGTTCTTC. It yields the protein CASSQDRGTTNFDEQFF.